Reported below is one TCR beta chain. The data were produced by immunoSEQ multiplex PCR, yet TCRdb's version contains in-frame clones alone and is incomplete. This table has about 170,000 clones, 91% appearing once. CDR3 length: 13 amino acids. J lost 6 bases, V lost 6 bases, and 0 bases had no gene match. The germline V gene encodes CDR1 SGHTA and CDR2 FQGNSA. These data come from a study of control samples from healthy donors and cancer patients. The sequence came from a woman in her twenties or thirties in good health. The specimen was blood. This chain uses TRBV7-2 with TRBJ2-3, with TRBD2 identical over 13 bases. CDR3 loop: CASRGLAGDTQYF. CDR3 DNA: TGTGCCAGCAGGGGACTAGCGGGGGATACGCAGTATTTT. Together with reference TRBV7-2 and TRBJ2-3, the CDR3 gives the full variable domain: GAGVSQSPSNKVTEKGKDVELRCDPISGHTALYWYRQSLGQGLEFLIYFQGNSAPDKSGLPSDRFSAERTGGSVSTLTIQRTQQEDSAVYLCASRGLAGDTQYFGPGTRLTVL.